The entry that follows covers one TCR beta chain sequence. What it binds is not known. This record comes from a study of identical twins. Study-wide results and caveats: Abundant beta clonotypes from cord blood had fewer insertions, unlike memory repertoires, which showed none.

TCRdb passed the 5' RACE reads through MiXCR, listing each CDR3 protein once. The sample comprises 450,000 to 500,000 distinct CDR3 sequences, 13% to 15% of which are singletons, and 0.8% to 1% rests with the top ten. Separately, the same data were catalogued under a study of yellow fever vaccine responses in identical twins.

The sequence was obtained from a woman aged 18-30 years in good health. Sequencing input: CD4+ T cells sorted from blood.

The CDR3 DNA is TGTGCCAGCAGTTACTCTGTACAGGGGGAGATGGCAGATACGCAGTATTTT. This sequence encodes CASSYSVQGEMADTQYF. This rearrangement joins TRBV6-5 to TRBJ2-3; the match to TRBD1 covers 8 bases. The germline V gene has CDR1 MNHEY and CDR2 SVGAGI. This CDR3 comprises 17 residues. V shed 0 bases, J shed 4 bases, and the junction held 9 bases outside the gene matches.